This T cell receptor beta chain was recovered during a study of T cell repertoires in cytomegalovirus infection. TCRdb redid the calling of the reads with MiXCR, one entry per CDR3 protein. In the table there are around 900,000 distinct CDR3 sequences, less than 40% of which are singletons. Study conclusions and caveats: The study found HLA-C-restricted CMV-specific TCR beta clonotypes dominating the ex vivo response.

The V and J ends lost 7 bases and 3 bases respectively, with 13 bases between them. CDR3 length equals 13 residues. Germline lookup yields CDR1 LGHNT and CDR2 FRNRAP. This clonotype was picked up a small number of times. No antigen is known for it. The TCR sequence derives from a human donor in good health (CMV status not recorded). Some clones in this sample may be carry-over from other donors' samples. Sequencing used cultured CD8+ T cells from PBMCs, obtained from culture after CMV antigen stimulation. The chain has TRBV12-5 and TRBJ2-7; a weak D match, TRBD1 (6 bases). DNA for the CDR3: TGTGCTAGTGTCCCGACAGGCGGCTACGAGCAGTACTTC. It yields the protein CASVPTGGYEQYF.